Following are 23 T cell receptor beta chains from one sample sequenced in a study of blood T cell repertoires in COVID-19. Method: immunoSEQ multiplex PCR; TCRdb's copy keeps in-frame clones and lacks some. The sample includes approximately 500,000 clones, approximately 91% of them seen just once. Specimen: peripheral blood. The receptors stem from a woman aged 45-65 years with COVID-19, enrolled during active disease.

Turning to this clone: Within the sample, other DNA sequences also encode this same CDR3. The CDR3 reads CASSLGDFSGNTIYF. The CDR3 nucleotides read TGCGCCAGCAGCTTGGGAGATTTCTCTGGAAACACCATATATTTT. V usage is TRBV5-1 and J usage is TRBJ1-3; no reliable D call. The CDR3 extends over 15 amino acids. V lost 0 bases to trimming and J lost 0 bases, with 7 bases between them. CDR1 is SGHRS and CDR2 is YFSETQ in the germline V gene.

This chain uses TRBV28 with TRBJ2-3, with TRBD2 matching 11 bases. V trimming: 6 bases; J trimming: 11 bases; junction bases outside the gene matches: 4. CDR1 and CDR2 (germline): MDHEN, SYDVKM. CDR3 length: 12 amino acids. CDR3 nucleotide sequence: TGTGCCAGCAGCCAACTAGCGGGGGAGCAGTATTTT. It translates to CASSQLAGEQYF.

This chain uses TRBV2 with TRBJ2-1; 12 nucleotides agree with TRBD2. Germline CDR1 is SNHLY and CDR2 is FYNNEI. V was pared by 4 bases and J by 8 bases, with 6 bases of the junction left unmatched. This CDR3 contains 15 residues. CDR3 sequence reads: CASSVPTSGGDEQFF. The CDR3 DNA follows: TGTGCCAGCAGTGTACCGACTAGCGGGGGCGATGAGCAGTTCTTC.

The V and J genes are TRBV18 and TRBJ1-3; no clear D gene. The germline CDR1 and CDR2 sequences are KGHSH and LQKENI. Trimming took 5 bases from V and 0 from J, leaving 14 bases between them. This CDR3 contains 16 residues. The CDR3: CASSTNRVVSGNTIYF. CDR3 nucleotides: TGTGCCAGCTCAACAAATCGGGTAGTCTCTGGAAACACCATATATTTT.

V and J are TRBV6-4 and TRBJ1-1; weak D call: TRBD1 (6 bases). V lost 6 bases, J lost 3 bases, and 11 bases lay in between. CDR3 length equals 13 residues. CDR1 is MRHNA and CDR2 is SNTAGT in the germline V gene. The CDR3 nucleotides read TGTGCCAGCAGCTCCAGGGGAGACACTGAAGCTTTCTTT. It yields the protein CASSSRGDTEAFF.

The rearrangement joins TRBV30 to TRBJ1-5, with 7 nucleotides matching TRBD1. CDR1 and CDR2 from the germline V gene are GTSNPN and SVGIG (reference sequence). The CDR3 contains 13 residues. The trim removed 5 bases at V and 4 bases at J, leaving 5 bases unmatched. The CDR3 nucleotides are TGTGCCTGGGGCCGGGACAGAAATCAGCCCCAGCATTTT. It specifies CAWGRDRNQPQHF. Variable domain in full (rest from reference TRBV30 and TRBJ1-5): SQTIHQWPATLVQPVGSPLSLECTVEGTSNPNLYWYRQAAGRGLQLLFYSVGIGQISSEVPQNLSASRPQDRQFILSSKKLLLSDSGFYLCAWGRDRNQPQHFGDGTRLSIL.

CDR3: CASSMAHSLADTQYF. DNA of the CDR3: TGTGCCAGTAGTATGGCCCACTCCCTAGCGGATACGCAGTATTTT. This chain uses TRBV19 with TRBJ2-3, with TRBD2 as a possible D gene (6 bases). This CDR3 has 15 amino acids. Germline V gene sequence: CDR1 LNHDA, CDR2 SQIVND (reference sequence). V was cut by 3 bases and J by 6 bases, with 16 bases left in between.

This chain links TRBV5-4 with TRBJ2-3, with 8 bases matching TRBD2. V lost 6 bases, J lost 2 bases, and 8 bases stayed unmatched. The CDR3 has 15 residues. Germline lookup yields CDR1 SGHNT and CDR2 YYREEE (reference sequence). CDR3 loop: CASTPSGGATDTQYF. In nucleotides, the CDR3 is TGTGCCAGCACCCCGAGCGGGGGAGCCACAGATACGCAGTATTTT. Combining the CDR3 with reference TRBV5-4 and TRBJ2-3 gives the whole variable domain ETGVTQSPTHLIKTRGQQVTLRCSSQSGHNTVSWYQQALGQGPQFIFQYYREEENGRGNFPPRFSGLQFPNYSSELNVNALELDDSALYLCASTPSGGATDTQYFGPGTRLTVL.

V gene TRBV7-9 combines with J gene TRBJ2-4; unclear D gene. The CDR3 runs 13 residues. Germline CDR1 and CDR2: SEHNR and FQNEAQ (reference sequence). Trimming took 2 bases from V and 5 from J, leaving 7 bases between them. The CDR3 sequence: CASSLNAENIQYF. The CDR3 nucleotides are TGTGCCAGCAGCTTAAATGCAGAAAACATTCAGTACTTC. The whole variable domain, remainder taken from reference TRBV7-9 and TRBJ2-4, is DTGVSQNPRHKITKRGQNVTFRCDPISEHNRLYWYRQTLGQGPEFLTYFQNEAQLEKSRLLSDRFSAERPKGSFSTLEIQRTEQGDSAMYLCASSLNAENIQYFGAGTRLSVL.

This CDR3 reads CASSETSGVGELFF. For the CDR3, the DNA is TGTGCCAGCTCAGAGACTAGCGGCGTCGGGGAGCTGTTTTTT. The chain joins TRBV18 to TRBJ2-2; 9 nucleotides agree with TRBD2. This CDR3 is built from 14 residues. Per the germline V gene, CDR1 is KGHSH and CDR2 is LQKENI. V lost 5 bases and J lost 7; bases outside the gene matches: 5. The full variable domain, completed using reference TRBV18 and TRBJ2-2, is NAGVMQNPRHLVRRRGQEARLRCSPMKGHSHVYWYRQLPEEGLKFMVYLQKENIIDESGMPKERFSAEFPKEGPSILRIQQVVRGDSAAYFCASSETSGVGELFFGEGSRLTVL.

This chain connects TRBV3-1 (or the pseudogene TRBV3-2) to TRBJ1-1; 9 nucleotides align to TRBD1. Germline V CDR1 and CDR2: LGHDT, YNNKEL (reference sequence). The CDR3 sequence is 14 residues long. After removal of 0 bases from V and 9 bases from J, the junction contained 5 bases not matched to a gene. This CDR3 is CASSQERGTGKAFF. The CDR3, as DNA: TGTGCCAGCAGCCAAGAACGGGGGACAGGGAAAGCTTTCTTT.

This clone was recorded once. Its ends do not fully match the called genes, so a read error is possible. The chain is built from TRBV2 and TRBJ2-1; 10 bases agree with TRBD1. Germline V gene lookup returns CDR1 SNHLY and CDR2 FYNNEI. CDR3 length: 11 amino acids. CDR3 sequence: CASSEWTGGIF. CDR3 nucleotide sequence: TGTGCCAGCAGTGAGTGGACAGGGGGGATCTTC.

This chain links TRBV15 with TRBJ2-3; TRBD2 matches at 9 bases. The CDR3 contains 15 residues. With 11 bases clipped from V and 0 bases from J, the junction kept 9 bases outside the gene matches. The germline CDR1 and CDR2 sequences are LNHNV and YYDKDF (reference sequence). The CDR3 DNA follows: TGTGCCTCCGCGGGAGGGCGAATTAGCACAGATACGCAGTATTTT. It codes for CASAGGRISTDTQYF.

The chain recombines TRBV2 with TRBJ1-1; possible D gene TRBD1, 5 bases. Germline V CDR1 and CDR2: SNHLY, FYNNEI. This CDR3 is 14 amino acids long. With 8 bases removed from V and 4 bases from J, the gap between germline ends came to 17 bases. The CDR3 coding sequence is TGTGCCAGCGCGAAAACCCAGGGTGGCACTGAAGCTTTCTTT. This encodes CASAKTQGGTEAFF. Full variable domain (remainder filled in from reference TRBV2 and TRBJ1-1): EPEVTQTPSHQVTQMGQEVILRCVPISNHLYFYWYRQILGQKVEFLVSFYNNEISEKSEIFDDQFSVERPDGSNFTLKIRSTKLEDSAMYFCASAKTQGGTEAFFGQGTRLTVV.

The rearrangement links TRBV6-5 to TRBJ1-4, with 9 bases that match TRBD1. This CDR3 spans 15 amino acids. Losses at the gene ends were 6 bases for V and 0 bases for J; bases not matched to a gene: 2. Germline CDR1 is MNHEY and CDR2 is SVGAGI. CDR3 nucleotides: TGTGCCAGCAGGGGACAGGGCGCAACTAATGAAAAACTGTTTTTT. Residues: CASRGQGATNEKLFF.

This chain joins TRBV21-1 and TRBJ1-6. TRBV21-1 is designated a pseudogene. The CDR3 is 14 amino acids. CDR3 protein: CASSKRREDSPLHF. The CDR3 DNA is TGTGCCAGCAGCAAAAGAAGGGAGGATTCACCCCTCCACTTT.

The chain uses TRBV24-1 and TRBJ2-3, with a possible D match to TRBD2 (6 bases). V was shortened by 4 bases and J by 3 bases, with 13 bases between the two germline ends. CDR1 KGHDR and CDR2 SFDVKD come from the germline V gene. The CDR3 is 15 residues long. The CDR3 DNA reads TGTGCCACCAGTGACATCCGGGACTCAACAGATACGCAGTATTTT. As protein: CATSDIRDSTDTQYF.

The rearrangement joins TRBV3-1 (or the pseudogene TRBV3-2) to TRBJ1-6; 7 bases agree with TRBD1. Germline assignment: CDR1 LGHDT and CDR2 YNNKEL (reference sequence). This CDR3 contains 15 residues. V was pared by 2 bases and J by 8 bases, with 6 bases of the junction left unmatched. The CDR3 nucleotides are TGTGCCAGCAGCCAAACGACAGGGTTCGATTCACCCCTCCACTTT. It encodes CASSQTTGFDSPLHF.

The chain links TRBV2 to TRBJ1-1; D is possibly TRBD1 (5 bases). The CDR3 consists of 13 residues. V dropped 7 bases and J dropped 3 bases, with 12 bases sitting between them. CDR1 SNHLY and CDR2 FYNNEI come from the germline V gene. As DNA, the CDR3 is TGTGCCAGCACCGTAGGGGTTTACACTGAAGCTTTCTTT. The encoded protein is CASTVGVYTEAFF.

The chain is built from TRBV21-1 and TRBJ2-7; the D call TRBD1 from the table was never checked on the DNA. TRBV21-1 is listed as a pseudogene. The CDR3 is 15 residues long. The CDR3 DNA reads as TGTGCCAGCAGCAAAGGACAACGTGTTCCTTGCGAGCAGTACTTC. Translated, it gives CASSKGQRVPCEQYF.

The chain joins TRBV18 to TRBJ1-6; 9 bases are a match to TRBD1. Germline CDR1 and CDR2: KGHSH and LQKENI. The CDR3 totals 15 residues. Trimming took 2 bases from V and 9 from J; bases not matched to a gene: 5. The CDR3, as DNA: TGTGCCAGCTCACCAGGGACAGGGTTGGGTTCACCCCTCCACTTT. Its protein is CASSPGTGLGSPLHF.

This rearrangement joins TRBV2 to TRBJ2-7; 8 nucleotides line up with TRBD2. CDR1 is SNHLY, CDR2 FYNNEI, per germline. Losses at the gene ends were 4 bases for V and 7 bases for J; bases not matched to a gene: 9. The CDR3 contains 14 residues. The DNA of the CDR3 is TGTGCCAGCAGTGGGGGGCTAGCGGGTATGGAGCAGTACTTC. Residues: CASSGGLAGMEQYF.

V is TRBV5-8 and J is TRBJ1-1; 7 bases agree with TRBD1. Germline lookup yields CDR1 SGHTS and CDR2 YDEGEE. Trimming at V came to 4 bases and at J to 0 bases, leaving 9 bases not matched to a gene. This CDR3 is built from 16 residues. Here the CDR3 reads CASSPRQGLMNTEAFF. For the CDR3, the DNA is TGTGCCAGCAGCCCGAGACAGGGACTCATGAACACTGAAGCTTTCTTT.